This T cell receptor beta chain emerged from a study of cytomegalovirus exposure and HLA in healthy donors. Across the whole study: From donors who were HLA-typed, an early data release held 65 million to 85 million unique TCRs.

As concerns this clone: Its antigen is unidentified.

Study outcomes and limitations: Three chains linked to CMV were shown in vitro to be specific for CMV antigens. Per a prior analysis, the majority of TCR beta V segments were productive roughly 90% or roughly 30% of the time.

Amplification used 60 Vbeta primers and 13 Jbeta primers. Clones were read by immunoSEQ multiplex PCR, and TCRdb kept only the in-frame ones, dropping some. This sample yields under 150,000 clones, of which 82% are seen a single time; around 2.3% belongs to the top ten. The CDR3 contains 13 residues. V was pared by 6 bases and J by 8 bases, with 7 bases of the junction left unmatched. Germline lookup yields CDR1 MNHEY and CDR2 SVGAGI. Material for sequencing was PBMCs. The chain employs TRBV6-5 and TRBJ1-2, with 9 bases aligning to TRBD1. This clonotype originated in a woman between 18 and 29 years old in good health and CMV-seronegative. The CDR3 DNA reads TGTGCCAGCAGATCCGGGACAGGGTACGGCTACACCTTC. Amino acid sequence: CASRSGTGYGYTF.